This T cell receptor (beta chain) was documented in a study of coeliac disease (dated by TCRdb to between 2021 and 2023). Concerning the study at large: Coeliac patients were categorised as having newly diagnosed active disease, refractory coeliac disease type I, or disease controlled by a gluten-free diet. A total of some 30 patients took part in the full study: roughly 22 had serologically confirmed coeliac disease and 8 were controls with non-small intestinal disorders. Because high-resolution HLA typing was not available, biased TRBV7-2 usage was examined as a proof of principle. Next-generation sequencing of rearranged TRB and TRG CDR3 regions was used on small intestinal lymphocyte fractions taken from coeliac and non-coeliac patients. The goal was to describe the TR repertoires of small intestinal T cells in active coeliac disease, in refractory type I coeliac disease, and in coeliac disease treated with a gluten-free diet. TRB sequencing worked for samples from just over 26 subjects, and these included 20 to 25 paired bulk unsorted intraepithelial and lamina propria cell samples.

What the research found in general, with its limitations: The authors judged the approach to be unsuitable for unbiased detection of gliadin-specific T cells, because gliadin-specific T cells are scarce and rarely shared between patients. Separating intraepithelial cells from lamina propria cells did not give high-purity fractions, so cross-contamination between the two compartments may have occurred. TRB repertoires were mostly private, with most amino acid sequences found in only one sample, and V-gene usage showed no significant difference between disease groups. Lower clonality than in controls was observed in the TRB and TRG repertoires of active coeliac intraepithelial and lamina propria samples, suggesting that diverse T cells were recruited.

Cells were frozen in liquid nitrogen in DMSO/FBS as aliquots of 400,000 to 550,000 cells, with a single aliquot from each fraction going to sequencing. Endoscopy and small intestinal biopsy were performed in all 30 patients in the study. To release intraepithelial cells, biopsies were stirred at 37 degrees Celsius for one hour in RPMI containing EGTA, MgCl2 and 1% FBS. Genomic DNA was extracted from frozen unsorted cell fractions with the Qiagen DNeasy blood extraction kit. The library was built by means of the immunoSEQ multiplex PCR assay. The TR loci underwent multiplexed PCR amplification, with J gene segments targeted by reverse primers and V gene segments targeted by forward primers. The amplified CDR3 regions were sequenced using the Illumina HiSeq System. As for the authors' bioinformatics: A nearest-neighbour algorithm merged closely related reads to remove PCR and sequencing errors and collapse data into unique sequences. Two measures summarised the repertoires: clonality, and T cell density, defined as TR molecules per amount of genomic DNA input. CDR3 amino acid sequences present in at least 80% of unsorted samples were defined as public TRs, and these public TRs were then tested for differential abundance between coeliac and control samples. Differences in clonality and density between disease groups were tested by Kruskal-Wallis tests, followed by Dunn post-tests. The table was pulled from immuneACCESS by TCRdb, which kept in-frame rearrangements only. Such tables lose some clones; where checked, under half of the loss comes from unresolved V genes, and the rest has no known cause. V, J and clone size are taken as reported in that table, and D and trimming were inferred from the DNA itself. A total of 4,000 to 5,000 clones appear in this sample, roughly three fifths of them only once. Together, the top ten hold less than 10% of the sample.

The sample holds one count of this clone. The clone's antigen remains unknown. Base-call qualities are not available, and no considerably larger clone is one nucleotide away. Based on the germline V gene, the CDR1 and CDR2 sequences are SGHAT and FQNNGV. Inclusive of the bounding cysteine and phenylalanine, the CDR3 is 14 residues long. Solely the CDR3 DNA is kept, with 42 bases framed from the first base. Trimming removed 0 bases from V and 7 bases from J, leaving 13 bases between the germline ends. The clonotype was recovered from a man in his sixties or seventies with active celiac disease. The chain is assembled from TRBV11-2 and TRBJ2-7; no D gene can be assigned with confidence. The sequenced sample was intraepithelial lymphocytes from the gut. The cell subset or site label corresponds to: intraepithelial cell (IEC) fraction of small intestinal biopsy. The DNA sequence reads TGTGCCAGCAGCTTAGATCTAGTGGTTTTAGAGCAGTACTTC. This sequence encodes CASSLDLVVLEQYF.